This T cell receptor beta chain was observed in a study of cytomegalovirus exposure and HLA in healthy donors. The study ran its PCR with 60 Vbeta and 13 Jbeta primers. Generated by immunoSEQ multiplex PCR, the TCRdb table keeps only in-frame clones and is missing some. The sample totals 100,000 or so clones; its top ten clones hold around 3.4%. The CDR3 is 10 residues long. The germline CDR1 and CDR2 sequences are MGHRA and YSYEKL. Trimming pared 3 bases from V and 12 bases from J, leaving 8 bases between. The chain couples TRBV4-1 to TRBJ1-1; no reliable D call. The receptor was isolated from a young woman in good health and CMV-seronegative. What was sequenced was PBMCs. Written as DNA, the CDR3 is TGCGCCAGCAGCCACCGCGGGACTTTCTTT. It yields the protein CASSHRGTFF.